These 14 T cell receptor beta chains originate from one sample sequenced in a study of T cell repertoires in cytomegalovirus infection. The antigens for these receptors are not known. TCRdb re-called the reads through MiXCR, storing one row per CDR3 protein. The table has some 350,000 distinct CDR3 sequences, 25% to 35% seen once. The material sequenced was cultured PBMCs, taken from culture after CMV antigen stimulation. The receptors originated from a human donor in good health (CMV status not recorded). Some clones in this sample may be carry-over from other donors' samples.

Many counts were recorded for this clonotype. The CDR3 sequence is CASGAGGPLTDTQYF. CDR3 nucleotide sequence: TGTGCCAGCGGAGCGGGAGGTCCCCTCACAGATACGCAGTATTTT. V gene TRBV6-1 combines with J gene TRBJ2-3, with 9 bases matching TRBD2. CDR1 and CDR2 from the germline V gene are MNHNS and SASEGT. This CDR3 contains 15 residues. V lost 8 bases, J lost 2 bases, and 8 bases stayed unmatched.

The CDR3 spells CASSLRIYGYTF. Written as DNA, the CDR3 is TGTGCCAGCAGTCTTCGAATCTATGGCTACACCTTC. The chain carries TRBV27 and TRBJ1-2, with no clear D. V gave up 5 bases and J gave up 4 bases, with 8 bases separating them. This CDR3 is 12 amino acids long. In germline, CDR1 is MNHEY, CDR2 SMNVEV (reference sequence).

This chain joins TRBV7-7 and TRBJ2-1; 12 bases align to TRBD2. Trimming at V came to 6 bases and at J to 10 bases, leaving 4 bases not matched to a gene. Germline assignment: CDR1 SSHAT and CDR2 FNYEAQ (reference sequence). The CDR3 has 13 amino acids. The CDR3 bases are TGTGCCAGCAGTTCTAGCGGGGGGGCGGAGCAGTTCTTC. This sequence encodes CASSSSGGAEQFF.

This chain links TRBV29-1 with TRBJ2-7, with a tentative D call TRBD2 (6 bases). Trimming removed 3 bases from V and 9 bases from J, with 12 bases in between. CDR3 length equals 11 residues. Germline V gives CDR1 SQVTM, CDR2 ANQGSEA. The CDR3 DNA follows: TGCAGCGTTGACCAAACCGGGAGGCAGTACTTC. This translates into CSVDQTGRQYF.

This clonotype was recorded a few times. The rearrangement uses TRBV27 and TRBJ1-3; D is unresolved. Trimming shortened V by 6 bases and J by 2 bases, and 14 bases separated the two germline ends. This CDR3 has 15 residues. Germline V CDR1 and CDR2: MNHEY, SMNVEV (reference sequence). The CDR3 region has the DNA TGTGCCAGCAGCCTTACATCCCTGGCTGGAAACACCATATATTTT. Translation gives CASSLTSLAGNTIYF.

This clonotype was detected a few times. The rearrangement uses TRBV7-9 and TRBJ2-3; no clear D. There are 16 residues in the CDR3. The ends were cut back, 2 bases at V and 4 bases at J, with 16 bases in the middle. Germline V lookup: CDR1 SEHNR, CDR2 FQNEAQ (reference sequence). CDR3 sequence: CASSLTGRQFADTQYF. The CDR3 DNA follows: TGTGCCAGCAGCTTAACTGGGCGGCAGTTCGCAGATACGCAGTATTTT.

The chain recombines TRBV19 with TRBJ2-1; 11 nucleotides line up with TRBD2. J was trimmed by 5 bases and V by 4 bases; bases with no gene match: 7. Germline V gene sequence: CDR1 LNHDA, CDR2 SQIVND (reference sequence). The CDR3 has 16 amino acids. The CDR3 DNA follows: TGTGCCAGTAGTACGCCGGGACTAGCGGCCCACAATGAGCAGTTCTTC. The encoded protein is CASSTPGLAAHNEQFF.

J is TRBJ1-5 and V is TRBV15; 7 positions agree with TRBD1. This CDR3 has 15 amino acids. Looked up from germline, CDR1 is LNHNV and CDR2 is YYDKDF (reference sequence). The V and J ends lost 2 bases and 5 bases, in that order; junction bases with no gene match: 6. In nucleotides, the CDR3 is TGTGCCACCAGCAGATCGGGACAGAATCATCAGCCCCAGCATTTT. Translated: CATSRSGQNHQPQHF.

V usage is TRBV5-5 and J usage is TRBJ2-7; 8 nucleotides match TRBD1. The CDR3 totals 16 residues. Germline loops: CDR1 SGHKS, CDR2 YYEKEE (reference sequence). V shed 4 bases and J 1 base; nucleotides not matched to a gene: 10. The CDR3 here is CASSPASRGHSYEQYF. Here the CDR3 DNA reads TGTGCCAGCAGCCCGGCGTCCAGGGGGCATTCCTACGAGCAGTACTTC.

Notes on this clonotype: The junction shows a germline mismatch at one end, possibly a read error. The V call is TRBV5-8, the J call TRBJ1-5; 7 bases agree with TRBD1. Per germline, CDR1 SGHTS and CDR2 YDEGEE. This CDR3 has 16 residues. This CDR3 is CASSSGTAISNPPQHF. The CDR3, as DNA: TGTGCCAGCAGCTCCGGGACAGCCATTAGCAATCCGCCCCAGCATTTT.

In this sample, this clonotype turned up a few times. The gene calls are TRBV7-9 and TRBJ2-1; 8 positions match TRBD1. V was clipped by 0 bases and J by 5 bases; unmatched bases: 0. Germline CDR1 is SEHNR and CDR2 is FQNEAQ (reference sequence). The CDR3 covers 14 residues. The DNA of the CDR3 is TGTGCCAGCAGCTTAGCGGGACAGGACAATGAGCAGTTCTTC. Encoded protein: CASSLAGQDNEQFF.

V usage is TRBV18 and J usage is TRBJ1-2, with D perhaps TRBD1 (6 bases). The CDR3 covers 13 residues. CDR1 is KGHSH, CDR2 LQKENI, per germline. V lost 6 bases, J lost 7 bases, and 15 bases lay in between. CDR3 loop: CASSVDSGSGYTF. In nucleotides, the CDR3 is TGTGCCAGCTCGGTGGACAGTGGCAGTGGCTACACCTTC. The full variable domain, in which reference TRBV18 and TRBJ1-2 provide the parts outside the CDR3, is NAGVMQNPRHLVRRRGQEARLRCSPMKGHSHVYWYRQLPEEGLKFMVYLQKENIIDESGMPKERFSAEFPKEGPSILRIQQVVRGDSAAYFCASSVDSGSGYTFGSGTRLTVV.

The chain recombines TRBV5-1 with TRBJ1-1, with D unclear. CDR1 is SGHRS and CDR2 is YFSETQ in the germline V gene. The CDR3 has 11 residues. The ends were cut back, 9 bases at V and 5 bases at J, with 11 bases in the middle. The CDR3 DNA follows: TGCGCCACCCCATCCTGGACTGAAGCTTTCTTT. This gives the protein CATPSWTEAFF. Combining the CDR3 with reference TRBV5-1 and TRBJ1-1 gives the whole variable domain KAGVTQTPRYLIKTRGQQVTLSCSPISGHRSVSWYQQTPGQGLQFLFEYFSETQRNKGNFPGRFSGRQFSNSRSEMNVSTLELGDSALYLCATPSWTEAFFGQGTRLTVV.

This clonotype was found a few times. This chain uses TRBV20-1 with TRBJ2-5; tentative D call: TRBD1 (6 bases). V lost 6 bases and J lost 1, with 15 bases in between. The CDR3 has 14 residues. Germline values: CDR1 DFQATT, CDR2 SNEGSKA (reference sequence). CDR3 coding DNA: TGCAGTGCCATCACCGGGACACCCCAAGAGACCCAGTACTTC. Its protein is CSAITGTPQETQYF.